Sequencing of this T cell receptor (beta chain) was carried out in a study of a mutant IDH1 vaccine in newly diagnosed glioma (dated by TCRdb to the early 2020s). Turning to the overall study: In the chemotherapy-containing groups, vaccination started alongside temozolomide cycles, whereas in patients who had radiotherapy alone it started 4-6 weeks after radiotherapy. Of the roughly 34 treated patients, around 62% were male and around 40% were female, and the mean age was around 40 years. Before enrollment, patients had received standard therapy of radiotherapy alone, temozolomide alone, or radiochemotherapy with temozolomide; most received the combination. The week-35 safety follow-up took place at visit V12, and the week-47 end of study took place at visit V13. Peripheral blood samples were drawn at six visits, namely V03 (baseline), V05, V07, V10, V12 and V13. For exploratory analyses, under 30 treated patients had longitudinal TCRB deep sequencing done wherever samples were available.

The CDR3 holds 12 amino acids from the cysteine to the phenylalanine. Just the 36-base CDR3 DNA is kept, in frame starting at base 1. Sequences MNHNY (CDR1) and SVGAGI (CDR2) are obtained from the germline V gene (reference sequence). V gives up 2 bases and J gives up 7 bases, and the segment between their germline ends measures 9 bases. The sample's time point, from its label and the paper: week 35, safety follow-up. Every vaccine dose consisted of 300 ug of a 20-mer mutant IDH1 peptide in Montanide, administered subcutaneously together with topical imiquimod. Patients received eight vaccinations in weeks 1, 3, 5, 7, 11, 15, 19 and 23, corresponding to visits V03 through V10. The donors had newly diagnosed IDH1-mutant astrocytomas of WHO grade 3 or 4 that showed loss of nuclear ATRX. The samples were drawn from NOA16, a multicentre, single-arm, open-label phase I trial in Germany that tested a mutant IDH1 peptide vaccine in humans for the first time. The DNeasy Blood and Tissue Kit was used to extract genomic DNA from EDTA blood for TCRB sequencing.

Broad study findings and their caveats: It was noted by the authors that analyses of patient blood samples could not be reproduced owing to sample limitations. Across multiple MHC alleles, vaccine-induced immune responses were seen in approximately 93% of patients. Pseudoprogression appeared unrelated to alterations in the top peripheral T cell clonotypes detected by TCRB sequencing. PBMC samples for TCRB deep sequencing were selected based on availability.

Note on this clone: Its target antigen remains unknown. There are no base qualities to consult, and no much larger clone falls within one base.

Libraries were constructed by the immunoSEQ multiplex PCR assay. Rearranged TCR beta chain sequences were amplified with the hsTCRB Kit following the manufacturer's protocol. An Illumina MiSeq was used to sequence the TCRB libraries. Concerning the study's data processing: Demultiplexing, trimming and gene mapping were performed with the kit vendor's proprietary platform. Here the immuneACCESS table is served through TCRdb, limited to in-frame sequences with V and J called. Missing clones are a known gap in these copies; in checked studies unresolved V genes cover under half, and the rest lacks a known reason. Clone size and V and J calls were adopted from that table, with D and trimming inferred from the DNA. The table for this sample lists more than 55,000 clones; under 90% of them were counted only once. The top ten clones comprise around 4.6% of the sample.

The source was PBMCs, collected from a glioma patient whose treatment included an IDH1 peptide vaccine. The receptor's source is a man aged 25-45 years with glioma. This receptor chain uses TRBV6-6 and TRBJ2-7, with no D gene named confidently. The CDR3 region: CASSYGFREQYF. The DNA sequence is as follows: TGTGCCAGCAGTTACGGGTTCCGGGAGCAGTACTTC.